Included here is one T cell receptor (beta chain) sequence, with context. Its antigen is not identified. PCR involved 60 Vbeta and 13 Jbeta primers. Assay: immunoSEQ multiplex PCR; the TCRdb copy retains only in-frame clones and omits some. The sample shows about 73,000 clones, roughly four fifths of them seen only once. CDR3 length: 13 amino acids. The junction had 7 bases not matched to a gene; V was cut back by 7 bases and J by 6 bases. Germline V gene sequence: CDR1 MDHEN, CDR2 SYDVKM. The record originates from a study of cytomegalovirus exposure and HLA in healthy donors. Looking at the study overall: In an earlier analysis, almost 120 million unique TCR beta sequences were found from some 180 million T cells. Study-level points and caveats: TCR beta chains associated with HLA were, in a later analysis, more clonally expanded than equally common others. In a later analysis, a missense DCLRE1C variant was linked to TCR beta V- and J-gene trimming.

This clonotype was obtained from a man aged 65-85 years in good health and CMV-seronegative. This rearrangement joins TRBV28 to TRBJ2-7; TRBD1 matches at 9 bases. The source material was PBMCs. In DNA, the CDR3 is TGTGCCAGCACCTCGGGACAGGGAAGCGAGCAGTACTTC. It is translated as CASTSGQGSEQYF.